This entry describes one T cell receptor (beta chain). The sample is drawn from a study of cytomegalovirus exposure and HLA in healthy donors. CDR1 is LNHNV, CDR2 YYDKDF, per germline (reference sequence). This CDR3 has 15 amino acids. Researchers ran the PCR with 60 Vbeta and 13 Jbeta primers. Profiled with immunoSEQ multiplex PCR; TCRdb holds only in-frame clones, not every one. The sample holds 150,000 to 200,000 clones, over 70% seen once. The origin of this receptor is a woman in her 30s in good health and CMV-seronegative. The chain combines TRBV15 with TRBJ2-5; possibly TRBD1 for D (7 bases). The last part of the DNA fits TRBJ2-7 better; the J call may be wrong. What was sequenced was PBMCs. The CDR3 DNA follows: TGTGCCACCAGCGGCGGCAGGGGGGCCCGCTACGAGCAGTACTTC. Translating gives CATSGGRGARYEQYF.